Following are 2 T cell receptor beta chains from one sample sequenced in a study of shared clonotypes between healthy human individuals. The assay was immunoSEQ multiplex PCR, and TCRdb's table has in-frame clones only and misses some. The data hold about 2.4 million clones, with over 85% observed a single time. Sequencing was carried out using naive CD4+ T cells from PBMCs. Subset: CD45RA+ positively selected. Receptor source: a man younger than 35 in good health. Some clones in this sample may be carry-over from other donors' samples.

The chain uses TRBV4-1 and TRBJ2-3, with TRBD1 matching 10 bases. V shed 7 bases, J shed 1 base, and the junction held 5 bases outside the gene matches. Germline-derived CDR1 and CDR2 are MGHRA and YSYEKL. The CDR3 has 15 amino acids. CDR3 nucleotides: TGCGCCAGCACAAGGGGGACAGGGGGCACAGATACGCAGTATTTT. It encodes CASTRGTGGTDTQYF.

CDR3 in amino acids: CASSSSRGGRTYNYGYTF. DNA for the CDR3: TGTGCCAGCAGTTCCTCCCGAGGGGGAAGAACCTATAACTATGGCTACACCTTC. This chain connects TRBV27 to TRBJ1-2; D is perhaps TRBD1 (6 bases). V was pared by 4 bases and J by 1 base, with 22 bases between. The CDR3 totals 18 residues. Per germline, CDR1 MNHEY and CDR2 SMNVEV (reference sequence).